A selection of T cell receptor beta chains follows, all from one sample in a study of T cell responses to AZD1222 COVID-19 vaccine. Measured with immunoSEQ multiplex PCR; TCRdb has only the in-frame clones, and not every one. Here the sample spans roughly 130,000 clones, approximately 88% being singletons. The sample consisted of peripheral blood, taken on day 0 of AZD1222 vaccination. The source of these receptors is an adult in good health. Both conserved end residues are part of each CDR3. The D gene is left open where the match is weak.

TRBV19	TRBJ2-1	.	CASSVDRSSYNEQFF	TGTGCCAGTAGTGTAGACAGGAGCTCCTACAATGAGCAGTTCTTC
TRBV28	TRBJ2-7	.	CASSSSSYEQYF	TGTGCCAGCAGTAGTAGCTCCTACGAGCAGTACTTC
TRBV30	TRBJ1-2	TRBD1	CAWGTGHLRGYTF	TGTGCCTGGGGGACAGGTCATCTTCGTGGCTACACCTTC
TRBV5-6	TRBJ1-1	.	CASSSNPNTEAFF	TGTGCCAGCAGCTCCAACCCGAACACTGAAGCTTTCTTT
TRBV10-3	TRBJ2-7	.	CAISYLPPRRASYEQYF	TGTGCCATCTCCTACCTCCCGCCGCGGAGGGCGTCTTACGAGCAGTACTTC
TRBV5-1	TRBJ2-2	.	CASSSGNTGELFF	TGCGCCAGCAGCTCGGGGAACACCGGGGAGCTGTTTTTT
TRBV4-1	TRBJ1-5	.	CASSLPGPNQPQHF	TGCGCCAGCAGCCTACCGGGGCCGAATCAGCCCCAGCATTTT
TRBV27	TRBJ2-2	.	CASIDSNTGELFF	TGTGCCAGCATCGACTCGAACACCGGGGAGCTGTTTTTT
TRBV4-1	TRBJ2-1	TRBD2	CASSHPGRAWVEQFF	TGCGCCAGCAGCCACCCCGGGAGGGCCTGGGTTGAGCAGTTCTTC
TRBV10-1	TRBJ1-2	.	CASSPVTF	TGCGCCAGCAGCCCTGTTACCTTC
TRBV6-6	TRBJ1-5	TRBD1	CASSAYPGTGDLGSNQPQHF	TGTGCCAGCAGCGCCTACCCCGGGACAGGGGACCTCGGTAGCAATCAGCCCCAGCATTTT
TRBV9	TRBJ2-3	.	CASSTRRTDTQYF	TGTGCCAGCAGCACACGACGTACGGATACGCAGTATTTT